The clone carrying this TCR beta chain occurred a few times. These data belong to a study of blood T cell repertoires in COVID-19. The table came from immunoSEQ multiplex PCR; TCRdb's copy has only in-frame clones and leaves some out. The data show under 250,000 clones, with roughly 89% seen just once and 1.5% held by the top ten. Germline V gene lookup returns CDR1 LGHNA and CDR2 YNFKEQ. Trimming at V came to 0 bases and at J to 5 bases, leaving 2 bases not matched to a gene. The CDR3 length is 15 residues. The sequencing input was peripheral blood. This receptor was taken from a woman aged 40 to 50 who had recovered from COVID-19. The chain uses TRBV4-2 and TRBJ1-4; 8 nucleotides match TRBD1. CDR3 coding DNA: TGTGCCAGCAGCCAAGATCGACAGGGGAATGAAAAACTGTTTTTT. This translates into CASSQDRQGNEKLFF.